Shown below are 18 T cell receptor beta chains from a single sample sequenced in a study of T cells in localized non-small cell lung cancer. The repertoire was sequenced with immunoSEQ multiplex PCR; TCRdb's copy has only in-frame clones and lacks some. The sample records fewer than 40,000 clones, 93% being singletons. The sequenced sample was peripheral blood, obtained before any cancer treatment. The source of these receptors is a female donor at least 60 years old with stage I lung adenocarcinoma.

Only one count was recorded for this clone. The chain joins TRBV11-2 to TRBJ2-4, with no clear D. Germline V lookup: CDR1 SGHAT, CDR2 FQNNGV. V shed 2 bases and J shed 9 bases, with 11 bases lying between them. This CDR3 is 13 amino acids long. CDR3 sequence: CASSLPQAVIQYF. CDR3 coding DNA: TGTGCCAGCAGCTTACCCCAGGCCGTCATTCAGTACTTC.

The chain recombines TRBV25-1 with TRBJ1-4; possibly TRBD1 for D (5 bases). V was cut by 3 bases and J by 3 bases, with 11 bases left in between. Germline-derived CDR1 and CDR2 are MGHDK and SYGVNS. This CDR3 is built from 15 residues. The DNA for the CDR3 is TGTGCCAGCAGTGAGCCTGGGGGGGCTAATGAAAAACTGTTTTTT. The encoded protein is CASSEPGGANEKLFF.

The chain recombines TRBV15 with TRBJ2-5; 12 bases are a match to TRBD1. The germline V gene encodes CDR1 LNHNV and CDR2 YYDKDF (reference sequence). There are 16 residues in the CDR3. Trimming cost V 1 base and J 5 bases; bases outside gene matches: 5. CDR3 loop: CATSRGDRGQRETQYF. CDR3 nucleotide sequence: TGTGCCACCAGCAGAGGGGACAGGGGGCAGCGGGAGACCCAGTACTTC.

V gene TRBV6-4 combines with J gene TRBJ2-5; TRBD1 matches at 9 bases. CDR1 and CDR2 (germline): MRHNA, SNTAGT. The CDR3 is 17 amino acids. Germline trimming cut 6 bases from V and 0 bases from J; bases unmatched to any gene: 11. CDR3 in DNA: TGTGCCAGCAGCGATCGGGGACAGGGCTCCTACCAAGAGACCCAGTACTTC. Amino acids: CASSDRGQGSYQETQYF.

The chain uses TRBV10-3 and TRBJ1-4; D gene unclear. The CDR3 is 13 residues long. Looked up from germline, CDR1 is ENHRY and CDR2 is SYGVKD. V was trimmed by 5 bases and J by 7 bases, leaving 11 bases between them. DNA for the CDR3: TGTGCCATCAGTCCCCAGCGGGGTGAAAAACTGTTTTTT. Its protein product is CAISPQRGEKLFF.

The V call is TRBV7-9, the J call TRBJ1-2; D call uncertain. Trimming left V 5 bases short and J 8 bases short, with 21 bases between. The CDR3 consists of 15 residues. The germline V gene has CDR1 SEHNR and CDR2 FQNEAQ (reference sequence). The CDR3 region is CASSPMDLWPRGYTF. DNA for the CDR3: TGTGCCAGCAGCCCCATGGACCTCTGGCCAAGGGGCTACACCTTC.

The rearrangement joins TRBV25-1 to TRBJ1-2; 9 nucleotides align to TRBD1. Germline V lookup: CDR1 MGHDK, CDR2 SYGVNS. The CDR3 runs 15 residues. The V segment lost 3 bases and the J segment 1 base; nucleotides outside the gene matches: 3. The CDR3 nucleotides read TGTGCCAGCAGTGATCAGGACAGGGGTAACTATGGCTACACCTTC. The encoded protein is CASSDQDRGNYGYTF.

The rearrangement uses TRBV11-2 and TRBJ1-5; 7 bases match TRBD1. The J segment lost 7 bases and the V segment lost 1 base, leaving 4 bases of the junction unmatched. The germline gives CDR1 SGHAT, CDR2 FQNNGV. This CDR3 is built from 14 residues. The CDR3 is CASSLGTGGQPQHF. Written as DNA, the CDR3 is TGTGCCAGCAGCTTAGGGACAGGAGGGCAGCCCCAGCATTTT.

In this sample, this clone turned up once. The chain couples TRBV7-9 to TRBJ2-3, with 12 bases that match TRBD2. V lost 7 bases to trimming and J lost 4 bases; unmatched junction nucleotides: 9. Germline CDR1 is SEHNR and CDR2 is FQNEAQ (reference sequence). The CDR3 spans 16 residues. The CDR3 here is CASTNTTSGSSDTQYF. In DNA form, the CDR3 reads TGTGCCAGCACCAATACGACTAGCGGGAGTTCAGATACGCAGTATTTT.

The rearrangement joins TRBV19 to TRBJ1-3, with D perhaps TRBD1 (5 bases). V was shortened by 8 bases and J by 6 bases, with 11 bases between the two germline ends. The CDR3 consists of 12 residues. CDR1 is LNHDA, CDR2 SQIVND, per germline (reference sequence). CDR3 protein: CASRDVPNTIYF. CDR3 DNA sequence: TGTGCCAGTCGGGACGTTCCAAACACCATATATTTT.

The chain has TRBV6-6 and TRBJ1-1; D may be TRBD1 (6 bases). V gave up 4 bases and J gave up 5 bases, with 14 bases separating them. Germline V gene sequence: CDR1 MNHNY, CDR2 SVGAGI (reference sequence). CDR3 length: 14 amino acids. CDR3 residues: CASSSGQGWTEAFF. Here the CDR3 DNA reads TGTGCCAGCAGTTCAGGGCAGGGGTGGACTGAAGCTTTCTTT.

The chain links TRBV11-2 to TRBJ1-3; D is unclear. The CDR3 runs 15 residues. The V gene's germline CDR1 is SGHAT and CDR2 FQNNGV. The V gene lost 5 bases and the J gene lost 4 bases, with 15 bases spanning the gap. The CDR3 sequence: CASSRINSPGNTIYF. CDR3 coding DNA: TGTGCCAGCAGCCGGATTAACTCCCCCGGAAACACCATATATTTT.

The chain couples TRBV30 to TRBJ2-1; TRBD2 aligns across 8 bases. The germline CDR1 and CDR2 sequences are GTSNPN and SVGIG (reference sequence). Trimming cost V 2 bases and J 6 bases; bases outside gene matches: 3. CDR3 length: 13 residues. CDR3 bases: TGTGCCTGGAGTTCCGGGGGGGGCAATGAGCAGTTCTTC. Its translation: CAWSSGGGNEQFF. The full variable domain, its missing parts supplied by reference TRBV30 and TRBJ2-1, is SQTIHQWPATLVQPVGSPLSLECTVEGTSNPNLYWYRQAAGRGLQLLFYSVGIGQISSEVPQNLSASRPQDRQFILSSKKLLLSDSGFYLCAWSSGGGNEQFFGPGTRLTVL.

V gene TRBV4-2 combines with J gene TRBJ1-1; D is unclear. V was clipped by 5 bases and J by 6 bases, with 16 bases between them. Germline V gene data show CDR1 as LGHNA and CDR2 as YNFKEQ. The CDR3 covers 14 residues. The CDR3 loop is CASSSNRGISEAFF. The CDR3 nucleotides read TGTGCCAGCAGCTCAAACCGCGGGATTTCTGAAGCTTTCTTT.

This sequence joins TRBV28 and TRBJ1-1, with D possibly matching TRBD1 (6 bases). The CDR3 is made up of 16 amino acids. CDR1 and CDR2 (germline): MDHEN, SYDVKM. V shed 8 bases and J shed 1 base, with 20 bases lying between them. Here the CDR3 DNA reads TGTGCCAGCGGCCTAGTCGGGGGGGCTAAGAACACTGAAGCTTTCTTT. Its translation: CASGLVGGAKNTEAFF.

As regards this clone: The limits of the CDR3 on the DNA are not certain, so only TCRdb's listed CDR3 is given. The sample holds other DNA sequences that translate to the same CDR3. J is TRBJ1-1 and V is TRBV29-1; no DNA check was done on the table's D call, TRBD1. The CDR3 spans 14 amino acids, including both terminal residues. In germline, CDR1 is SQVTM, CDR2 ANQGSEA. The CDR3 region is CSVAGGTGNTEAFF.

The chain has TRBV7-2 and TRBJ1-3, with D perhaps matching TRBD1 (6 bases). Germline V lookup: CDR1 SGHTA, CDR2 FQGNSA. Trimming took 3 bases from V and 4 from J, leaving 13 bases between them. This CDR3 region has 15 residues. The CDR3: CASSFGGLRGNTIYF. In nucleotides, the CDR3 is TGTGCCAGCAGCTTTGGGGGGCTGAGGGGAAACACCATATATTTT.

The V and J genes are TRBV6-1 and TRBJ2-5; the D gene is possibly TRBD2 (5 bases). Looked up from germline, CDR1 is MNHNS and CDR2 is SASEGT. The CDR3 loop spans 11 amino acids. With 5 bases removed from V and 5 bases from J, the gap between germline ends came to 6 bases. In DNA form, the CDR3 reads TGTGCCAGCAGTCGCGGGGAGACCCAGTACTTC. It specifies CASSRGETQYF.